A single sample gave rise to the 10 T cell receptor beta chains below, sequenced in a study of blood T cell repertoires in COVID-19. TCRdb keeps only in-frame clones here, not all; method: immunoSEQ multiplex PCR. The data hold 200,000 to 250,000 clones, with about 80% observed a single time. Sequenced: peripheral blood. The receptors were gathered from a woman in her fifties or sixties with acute or convalescent COVID-19.

This chain joins TRBV7-3 and TRBJ2-2; tentative D call: TRBD2 (6 bases). Germline V gives CDR1 SGHTA, CDR2 FQGTGA. The ends were cut back, 2 bases at V and 0 bases at J, with 10 bases in the middle. The CDR3 contains 16 residues. The CDR3 loop reads CASSLGGNANTGELFF. The CDR3, as DNA: TGTGCCAGCAGCTTAGGGGGGAACGCGAACACCGGGGAGCTGTTTTTT.

The chain couples TRBV12-3 or TRBV12-4 to TRBJ2-7; the match to TRBD1 covers 7 bases. This CDR3 comprises 13 residues. The V and J ends lost 5 bases and 6 bases, in that order; junction bases with no gene match: 7. CDR3 in amino acids: CASSHGQAGEQYF. CDR3 nucleotide sequence: TGTGCCAGCAGTCACGGACAGGCCGGCGAGCAGTACTTC.

Worth noting for this clone: The same CDR3 also results from other DNA sequences found in this sample. V and J are TRBV7-2 and TRBJ2-2, with 8 bases lining up with TRBD1. Per the germline V gene, CDR1 is SGHTA and CDR2 is FQGNSA. The CDR3 length is 15 residues. V lost 5 bases to trimming and J lost 4 bases; unmatched junction nucleotides: 6. CDR3 DNA: TGTGCCAGCAGCCCCCGGACAGGGTTCACCGGGGAGCTGTTTTTT. Protein: CASSPRTGFTGELFF.

This chain links TRBV7-2 with TRBJ1-2; D perhaps matches TRBD1 (5 bases). This CDR3 is built from 13 residues. CDR1 and CDR2 from the germline V gene are SGHTA and FQGNSA. V was trimmed by 3 bases and J by 3 bases, leaving 8 bases between them. The CDR3 DNA reads TGTGCCAGCAGCTTCCCAGGGCACTATGGCTACACCTTC. Its protein product is CASSFPGHYGYTF.

This chain joins TRBV5-6 and TRBJ1-2, with D perhaps TRBD1 (5 bases). Germline V lookup: CDR1 SGHDT, CDR2 YYEEEE. The CDR3 covers 15 residues. Trimming removed 1 base from V and 5 bases from J, with 15 bases in between. Here the CDR3 DNA reads TGTGCCAGCAGCTTGTCCGCAGGGACTAGTTATGGCTACACCTTC. Protein product: CASSLSAGTSYGYTF.

V and J are TRBV6-5 and TRBJ2-7, with D perhaps matching TRBD2 (6 bases). The CDR3 runs 13 residues. CDR1 is MNHEY and CDR2 is SVGAGI in the germline V gene. V was clipped by 6 bases and J by 2 bases, with 11 bases between them. The CDR3 loop is CASRYSGTYEQYF. The CDR3 DNA is TGTGCCAGCAGATATAGCGGTACCTACGAGCAGTACTTC.

The rearrangement joins TRBV9 to TRBJ2-1, with TRBD2 matching 8 bases. The V and J ends lost 2 bases and 8 bases, in that order; junction bases with no gene match: 15. Germline CDR1 and CDR2: SGDLS and YYNGEE. This CDR3 comprises 17 residues. The chain's CDR3 is CASSVGSKREYVYEQFF. The CDR3 DNA reads TGTGCCAGCAGCGTCGGGTCAAAGCGGGAGTATGTTTATGAGCAGTTCTTC.

The chain joins TRBV30 to TRBJ2-7, with 13 bases aligning to TRBD2. The CDR3 is made up of 13 amino acids. Germline trimming cut 7 bases from V and 6 bases from J; bases unmatched to any gene: 6. Germline V gene sequence: CDR1 GTSNPN, CDR2 SVGIG (reference sequence). CDR3 loop: CASRTSGSGEQYF. In DNA, the CDR3 is TGTGCCTCTCGGACTAGCGGGAGTGGCGAGCAGTACTTC.

This sequence joins TRBV4-1 and TRBJ2-1; D is possibly TRBD1 (5 bases). The CDR3 sequence is 16 residues long. From germline, CDR1 is MGHRA and CDR2 YSYEKL. The V and J ends lost 1 base and 1 base respectively, with 11 bases between them. As DNA, the CDR3 is TGCGCCAGCAGCCAAGTGGACATTATATCCTACAATGAGCAGTTCTTC. Translating gives CASSQVDIISYNEQFF.

This clone has a single count. J is TRBJ2-2 and V is TRBV24-1; 11 bases map to TRBD2. The germline V gene has CDR1 KGHDR and CDR2 SFDVKD. Trimming at V came to 7 bases and at J to 5 bases, leaving 5 bases not matched to a gene. The CDR3 has 15 amino acids. Here the CDR3 reads CATRGTSGATGELFF. DNA for the CDR3: TGTGCCACCAGAGGGACTAGCGGAGCTACCGGGGAGCTGTTTTTT.